This T cell receptor beta chain was sequenced in a study of T cell responses to AZD1222 COVID-19 vaccine. Study-wide findings and caveats: After two AZD1222 doses, spike-specific TCR breadth and depth rose versus day 0. CD4 TCRs linked to vaccination spanned spike, dominating at 160-218 and 743-854. Reports say nearly half of spike-specific TCRs go after unmutated variant regions.

The method was immunoSEQ multiplex PCR; TCRdb's version includes in-frame clones alone and lacks a portion of them. The data show roughly 200,000 clones, roughly nine tenths seen once. This clone turned up a few times. What it binds is unknown. The input for sequencing was peripheral blood, taken 28 days after the second AZD1222 dose. This clonotype originated in an adult who received the AZD1222 COVID-19 vaccine.

CDR3 in amino acids: CASSQGGSGGFAEAFF. DNA of the CDR3: TGTGCCAGCAGCCAAGGAGGGTCGGGGGGCTTCGCTGAAGCTTTCTTT. The genes are TRBV3-1 (or the pseudogene TRBV3-2) and TRBJ1-1; D may be TRBD1 (6 bases). V was pared by 1 base and J by 6 bases, with 18 bases between. The length of the CDR3 is 16 residues. Germline values: CDR1 LGHDT, CDR2 YNNKEL (reference sequence).